This T cell receptor beta chain came from a study of OX40 agonist ivuxolimab in advanced cancers. Study information: In this cohort, patients received ivuxolimab, an agonistic anti-OX40 (CD134) antibody.

Clones were read by immunoSEQ multiplex PCR, and TCRdb kept only the in-frame ones, dropping some. The table includes over 85,000 clones, approximately 89% detected once. This clone is a singleton in its sample. V was shortened by 5 bases and J by 11 bases, with 12 bases between the two germline ends. The CDR3 is 12 residues long. Germline V CDR1 and CDR2: MDHEN, SYDVKM. This specimen consisted of CD4+ or CD8+ T cells sorted from blood, obtained in a trial of the OX40 agonist ivuxolimab. The TCR originated in an adult with an advanced solid tumor such as melanoma, head and neck, liver or kidney cancer. The chain carries TRBV28 and TRBJ1-4; no clear D gene. The CDR3 nucleotides read TGTGCCAGCAGTCCTTCTGGAGGGAAACTGTTTTTT. This sequence encodes CASSPSGGKLFF.